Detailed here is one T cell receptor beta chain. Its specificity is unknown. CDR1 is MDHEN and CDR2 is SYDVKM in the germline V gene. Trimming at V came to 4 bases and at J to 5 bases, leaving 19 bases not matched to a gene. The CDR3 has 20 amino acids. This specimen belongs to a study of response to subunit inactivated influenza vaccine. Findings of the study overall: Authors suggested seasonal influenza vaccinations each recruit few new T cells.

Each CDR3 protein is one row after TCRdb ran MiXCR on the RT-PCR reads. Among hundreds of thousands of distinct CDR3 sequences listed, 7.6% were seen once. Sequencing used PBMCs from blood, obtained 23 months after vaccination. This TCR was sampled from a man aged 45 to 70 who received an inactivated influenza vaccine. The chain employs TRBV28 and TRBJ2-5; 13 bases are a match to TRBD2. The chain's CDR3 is CASSSRKVLAGGRLRETQYF. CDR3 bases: TGTGCCAGCAGTTCCCGAAAAGTACTAGCGGGGGGGCGATTGAGGGAGACCCAGTACTTC.